This record covers a single T cell receptor beta chain. As yet, its antigen is unknown. The donors, aged about 6 to 100, were healthy Caucasians from Russia. The data derive from a study of blood T cells in healthy people across ages. Study-level background: Roughly one uniquely barcoded beta molecule per two T cells was captured.

General study findings and limits: Donor CMV infection status was unknown, possibly confounding age-related changes in expanded clonotypes.

Combining a sample-barcoded 5' primer with a J-beta primer mix, a second PCR ran for roughly 6 to 11 cycles. Every cDNA molecule bore a tag from a template-switch adaptor containing 12 random nucleotides. One entry per CDR3 protein results from TCRdb running MiXCR on the 5' RACE reads. Here the sample spans about 1 million distinct CDR3 sequences, less than 50% being singletons. CDR1 is DFQATT and CDR2 is SNEGSKA in the germline V gene (reference sequence). The CDR3 runs to 15 residues. The origin of this receptor is a woman in her fifties or sixties in good health. The sequenced sample consisted of blood. The rearrangement links TRBV20-1 to TRBJ2-1; 9 bases are shared with TRBD1. The J call may be wrong; the DNA end is better matched by TRBJ2-7. The CDR3 loop reads CSARGWTGVSYEQYF. In nucleotides, the CDR3 is TGCAGTGCTAGAGGCTGGACAGGGGTTTCCTACGAGCAGTACTTC.